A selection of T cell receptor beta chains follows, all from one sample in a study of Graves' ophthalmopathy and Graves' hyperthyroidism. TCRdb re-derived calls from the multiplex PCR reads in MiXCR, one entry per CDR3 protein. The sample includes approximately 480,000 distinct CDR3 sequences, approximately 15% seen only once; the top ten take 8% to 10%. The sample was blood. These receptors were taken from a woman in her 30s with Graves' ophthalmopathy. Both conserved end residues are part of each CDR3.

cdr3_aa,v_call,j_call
CASSAGLAGYEQYF,TRBV9,TRBJ2-7
CASSLGHRGDGYTF,TRBV5-5,TRBJ1-2
CASSRDRGTVYEQYF,TRBV5-4,TRBJ2-7
CASSQVGGLYTGELFF,TRBV14,TRBJ2-2
CASTLTGGLHEQYF,TRBV6-1,TRBJ2-7
CASSHRVTYEQYF,TRBV2,TRBJ2-7
CAWSDLGKGGYGYTF,TRBV30,TRBJ1-2
CASSFEGQWPGPQHF,TRBV12-3/TRBV12-4,TRBJ1-5
CSAIPRQTSVPYEQYF,TRBV20-1,TRBJ2-7
CASSSNPTGEQYF,TRBV6-5,TRBJ2-7
CASSEAGLAGNTGELFF,TRBV10-1,TRBJ2-2
CASSGWDTEAFF,TRBV27,TRBJ1-1
CASSGGRGETQYF,TRBV10-2,TRBJ2-5
CASSLMRGGTEAFF,TRBV12-3/TRBV12-4,TRBJ1-1
CASSFGRDGPYEQYF,TRBV12-3/TRBV12-4,TRBJ2-7